The 7 T cell receptor beta chains in this list originate from one sample, sequenced in a study of CD8 T cells in ankylosing spondylitis. TCRdb itself ran the 5' RACE reads through MiXCR, one entry per CDR3 protein. In the table there are 230,000 or so distinct CDR3 sequences, 24% of which are singletons. The sample taken for sequencing was blood, either unsorted or a sorted T cell fraction (not recorded which). Receptor source: a male donor with ankylosing spondylitis or in good health (not recorded which).

This clonotype was recorded many times. The rearrangement uses TRBV7-8 and TRBJ2-1, with D possibly being TRBD1 or TRBD2 (5 bases each). This CDR3 has 14 residues. V shed 5 bases and J shed 7 bases, with 15 bases lying between them. Germline lookup yields CDR1 SGHVS and CDR2 FQNEAQ. CDR3 DNA: TGTGCCAGCAGCGCCGGGCCCTGGGGGAATGAGCAGTTCTTC. This gives the protein CASSAGPWGNEQFF. The variable domain in full, completed from reference TRBV7-8 and TRBJ2-1, reads GAGVSQSPRYKVAKRGQDVALRCDPISGHVSLFWYQQALGQGPEFLTYFQNEAQLDKSGLPSDRFFAERPEGSVSTLKIQRTQQEDSAVYLCASSAGPWGNEQFFGPGTRLTVL.

This clonotype was counted a few times. The chain recombines TRBV3-1 with TRBJ2-1; D is ambiguous. CDR1 LGHDT and CDR2 YNNKEL come from the germline V gene (reference sequence). This CDR3 has 12 residues. V dropped 4 bases and J dropped 10 bases, with 11 bases sitting between them. CDR3 loop: CASSLGKGEQFF. The DNA of the CDR3 is TGTGCCAGCAGCCTGGGTAAAGGAGAGCAGTTCTTC.

This chain joins TRBV6-1 and TRBJ1-6; D might be TRBD1 (5 bases). Germline V CDR1 and CDR2: MNHNS, SASEGT. This CDR3 spans 14 amino acids. V lost 5 bases, J lost 7 bases, and 12 bases lay in between. The DNA of the CDR3 is TGTGCCAGCAGTAGGGGACTGTCAAATTCACCCCTCCACTTT. This encodes CASSRGLSNSPLHF.

Here the CDR3 reads CASSYSFSGGELFF. DNA for the CDR3: TGTGCCAGCAGTTACTCGTTTAGCGGGGGCGAGCTGTTTTTT. This chain connects TRBV6-5 to TRBJ2-2; 9 bases fit TRBD2. CDR1 and CDR2 (germline): MNHEY, SVGAGI. After removal of 0 bases from V and 11 bases from J, the junction contained 4 bases not matched to a gene. CDR3 size: 14 residues.

There are a few counts of this clonotype. CDR3 sequence: CSARTSGDGAQYF. CDR3 DNA sequence: TGCAGTGCTCGGACTAGCGGGGACGGGGCCCAGTACTTC. This chain uses TRBV20-1 with TRBJ2-5; 12 bases agree with TRBD2. Germline V lookup: CDR1 DFQATT, CDR2 SNEGSKA (reference sequence). V shed 5 bases and J 9 bases; nucleotides not matched to a gene: 7. The CDR3 length is 13 residues.

This clonotype was observed many times. This sequence joins TRBV6-6 and TRBJ2-5; the D is unclear. Germline CDR1 and CDR2: MNHNY and SVGAGI (reference sequence). V lost 2 bases and J 8 bases, leaving 6 bases between the germline ends. CDR3 length: 11 amino acids. CDR3 DNA sequence: TGTGCCAGCAGTTACCAAGTAACCCAGTACTTC. Translating gives CASSYQVTQYF.

This chain joins TRBV7-9 and TRBJ1-6; 7 nucleotides line up with TRBD1. Per germline, CDR1 SEHNR and CDR2 FQNEAQ (reference sequence). This CDR3 has 12 residues. With V trimmed by 8 bases and J by 9 bases, 4 bases remained unmatched. The CDR3 region is CASRTGGSPLHF. Here the CDR3 DNA reads TGTGCCAGCCGGACAGGCGGTTCACCCCTCCACTTT.